This T cell receptor (beta chain) was captured in a study of identical twins. Using its own MiXCR run on the 5' RACE reads, TCRdb lists one record per CDR3 protein. The table lists approximately 550,000 distinct CDR3 sequences, approximately 20% of them singletons, with approximately 0.48% in the top ten. In addition, the sample was reused for a study of yellow fever vaccine responses in identical twins.

Sample: CD4+ T cells sorted from blood. The source of this sequence is a woman younger than 30 in good health.

CDR3 region: CASSRRQFTTISSGANVLTF. Here the CDR3 DNA reads TGTGCCAGCAGCCGCAGACAGTTTACAACAATAAGCTCTGGGGCCAACGTCCTGACTTTC. This chain links TRBV6-2 or TRBV6-3 with TRBJ2-6; perhaps TRBD1 as D (5 bases). The germline gives CDR1 MNHEY, CDR2 SVGEGT. The CDR3 covers 20 residues. The V end lost 6 bases, the J end lost 0 bases, and 24 bases lay between the germline ends.